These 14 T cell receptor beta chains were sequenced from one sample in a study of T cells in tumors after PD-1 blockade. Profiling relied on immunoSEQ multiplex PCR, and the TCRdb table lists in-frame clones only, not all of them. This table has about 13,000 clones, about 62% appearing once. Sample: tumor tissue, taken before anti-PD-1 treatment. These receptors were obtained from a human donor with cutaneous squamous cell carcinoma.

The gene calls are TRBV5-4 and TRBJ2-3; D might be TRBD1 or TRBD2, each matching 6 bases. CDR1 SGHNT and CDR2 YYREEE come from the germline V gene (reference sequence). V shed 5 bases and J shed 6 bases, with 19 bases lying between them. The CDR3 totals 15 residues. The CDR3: CASSFAGEVSDTQYF. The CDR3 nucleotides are TGTGCCAGCAGTTTTGCAGGGGAGGTTTCGGATACGCAGTATTTT.

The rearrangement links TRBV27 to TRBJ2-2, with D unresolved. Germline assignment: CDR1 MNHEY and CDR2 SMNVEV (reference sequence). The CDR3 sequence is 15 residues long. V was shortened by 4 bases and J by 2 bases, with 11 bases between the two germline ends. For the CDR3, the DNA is TGTGCCAGCAGTTCGGGCAGATATAACACCGGGGAGCTGTTTTTT. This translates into CASSSGRYNTGELFF.

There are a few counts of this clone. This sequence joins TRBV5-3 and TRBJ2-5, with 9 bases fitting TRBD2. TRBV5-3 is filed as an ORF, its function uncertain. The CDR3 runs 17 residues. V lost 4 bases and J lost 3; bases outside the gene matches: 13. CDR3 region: CARSLRSLRGGEETQYF. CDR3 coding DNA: TGTGCCAGAAGCCTCCGTTCCTTGCGGGGGGGCGAAGAGACCCAGTACTTC.

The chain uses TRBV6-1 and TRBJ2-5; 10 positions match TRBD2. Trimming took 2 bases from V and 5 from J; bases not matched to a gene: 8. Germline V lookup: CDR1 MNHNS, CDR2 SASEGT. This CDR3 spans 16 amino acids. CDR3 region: CASSEPILTSGETQYF. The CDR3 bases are TGTGCCAGCAGTGAACCAATCCTGACTAGCGGGGAGACCCAGTACTTC.

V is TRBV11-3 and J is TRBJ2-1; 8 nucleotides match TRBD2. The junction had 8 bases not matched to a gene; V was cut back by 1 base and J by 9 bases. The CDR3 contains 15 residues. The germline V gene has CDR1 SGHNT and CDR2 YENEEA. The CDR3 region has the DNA TGTGCCAGCAGCTTAGCCGCCGGGGGGGGTAGTGAGCAGTTCTTC. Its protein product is CASSLAAGGGSEQFF.

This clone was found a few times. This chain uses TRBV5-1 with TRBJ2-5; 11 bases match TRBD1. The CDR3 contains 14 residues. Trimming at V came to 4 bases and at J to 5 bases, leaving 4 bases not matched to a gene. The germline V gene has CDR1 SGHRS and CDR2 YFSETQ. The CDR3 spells CASSPDRGRETQYF. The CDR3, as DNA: TGCGCCAGCAGCCCGGACAGGGGGCGGGAGACCCAGTACTTC. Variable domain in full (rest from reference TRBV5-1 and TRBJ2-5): KAGVTQTPRYLIKTRGQQVTLSCSPISGHRSVSWYQQTPGQGLQFLFEYFSETQRNKGNFPGRFSGRQFSNSRSEMNVSTLELGDSALYLCASSPDRGRETQYFGPGTRLLVL.

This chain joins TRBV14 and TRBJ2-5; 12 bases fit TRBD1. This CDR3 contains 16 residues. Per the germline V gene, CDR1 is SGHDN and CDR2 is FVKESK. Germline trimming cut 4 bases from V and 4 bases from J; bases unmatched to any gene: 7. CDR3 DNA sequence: TGTGCCAGCAGCCGCTGGGGACAGGGGGCAAGAGAGACCCAGTACTTC. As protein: CASSRWGQGARETQYF.

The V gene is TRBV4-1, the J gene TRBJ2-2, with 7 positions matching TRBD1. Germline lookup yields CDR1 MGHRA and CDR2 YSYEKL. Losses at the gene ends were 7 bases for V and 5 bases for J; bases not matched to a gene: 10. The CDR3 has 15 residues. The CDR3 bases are TGCGCCAGCAAGATAGGGGGCGCGGAAACCGGGGAGCTGTTTTTT. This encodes CASKIGGAETGELFF.

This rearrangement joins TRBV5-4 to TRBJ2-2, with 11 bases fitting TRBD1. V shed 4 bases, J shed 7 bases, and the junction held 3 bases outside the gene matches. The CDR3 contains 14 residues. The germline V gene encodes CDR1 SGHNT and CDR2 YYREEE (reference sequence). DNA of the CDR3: TGTGCCAGCAGCGGGGGGACAGGGGGCGGGGAGCTGTTTTTT. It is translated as CASSGGTGGGELFF.

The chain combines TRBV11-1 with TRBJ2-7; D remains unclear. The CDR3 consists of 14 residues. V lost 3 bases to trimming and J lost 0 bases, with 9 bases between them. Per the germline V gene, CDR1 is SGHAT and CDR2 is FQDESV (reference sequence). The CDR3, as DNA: TGTGCCAGCAGCTTCGGACGAAACTCCTACGAGCAGTACTTC. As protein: CASSFGRNSYEQYF.

CDR3 region: CASSPFLPKTTNEKLFF. For the CDR3, the DNA is TGTGCCAGCTCGCCTTTCCTCCCAAAAACAACTAATGAAAAACTGTTTTTT. This chain uses TRBV18 with TRBJ1-4; D is ambiguous. Per the germline V gene, CDR1 is KGHSH and CDR2 is LQKENI. This CDR3 spans 17 amino acids. Trimming removed 6 bases at V and 0 bases at J, with 17 bases between.

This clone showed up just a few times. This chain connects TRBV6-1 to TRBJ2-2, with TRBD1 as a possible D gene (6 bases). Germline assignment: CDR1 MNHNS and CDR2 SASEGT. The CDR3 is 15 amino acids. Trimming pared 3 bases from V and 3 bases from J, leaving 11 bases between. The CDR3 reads CASSEQGRDTGELFF. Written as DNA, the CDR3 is TGTGCCAGCAGTGAGCAGGGGCGTGACACCGGGGAGCTGTTTTTT.

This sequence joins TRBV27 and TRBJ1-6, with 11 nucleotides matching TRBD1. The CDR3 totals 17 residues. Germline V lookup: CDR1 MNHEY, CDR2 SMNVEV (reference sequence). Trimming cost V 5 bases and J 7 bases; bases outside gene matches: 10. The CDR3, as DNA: TGTGCCAGCAGTACGACCGGACAGGGGGCTGGGAATTCACCCCTCCACTTT. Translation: CASSTTGQGAGNSPLHF.

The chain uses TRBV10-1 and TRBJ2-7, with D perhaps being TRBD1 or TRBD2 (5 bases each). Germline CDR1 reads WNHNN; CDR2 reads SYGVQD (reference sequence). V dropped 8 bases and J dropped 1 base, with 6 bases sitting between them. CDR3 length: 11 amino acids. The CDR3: CASGTSYEQYF. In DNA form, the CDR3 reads TGCGCCAGCGGGACGTCCTACGAGCAGTACTTC.